This T cell receptor (beta chain) was obtained from a study of blood T cell repertoires in COVID-19. Study-wide background: Specimens from acute and convalescent COVID-19 originated in the United States, Italy and Spain. Nucleic acid was either cDNA or gDNA, and it came from T cells, B-cell-depleted T cells, or PBMCs.

Authors' analysis steps: Reference gene primer amplification gave estimated nucleated cell counts. The method was immunoSEQ multiplex PCR; TCRdb's version includes in-frame clones alone and lacks a portion of them. That table is the source of V, J and clone size, and D and trimming were worked out from the DNA. The sample has fewer than 110,000 clones, approximately 87% seen once. From germline, CDR1 is MNHEY and CDR2 SVGAGI. The CDR3 runs 14 residues. With V trimmed by 6 bases and J by 6 bases, 5 bases remained unmatched. The clonotype comes from a woman aged 25 to 45 with acute or convalescent COVID-19. The sample consisted of peripheral blood. This chain joins TRBV6-5 and TRBJ1-2; 12 bases match TRBD1. This chain's CDR3 is CASSRGDRGHGYTF. For the CDR3, the DNA is TGTGCCAGCAGCCGCGGGGACAGGGGGCATGGCTACACCTTC.